These 22 T cell receptor beta chains were all obtained from the same sample, sequenced in a study of neurological immune-mediated disorders. Documented time point: longitudinal time-point 3. TCRdb reprocessed the 5' RACE reads via MiXCR and lists one record per CDR3 protein. Here the sample spans approximately 47,000 distinct CDR3 sequences, 12% being singletons. The sequencing sample was made of PBMCs. These receptors all stem from a male donor with HTLV-1-associated myelopathy (HAM/TSP).

This clonotype is deemed medium-sized. The J gene is TRBJ2-3, the V gene TRBV7-9, with 7 bases lining up with TRBD1. The CDR3 has 14 amino acids. Germline CDR1 is SEHNR and CDR2 is FQNEAQ (reference sequence). V gave up 3 bases and J gave up 0 bases; unmatched junction bases: 0. The CDR3: CASSLGQSTDTQYF. The CDR3 nucleotides are TGTGCCAGCAGCTTGGGACAGAGCACAGATACGCAGTATTTT.

This clonotype has at least ten counts. The chain is built from TRBV7-2 and TRBJ2-7, with a possible D match to TRBD2 (6 bases). The germline CDR1 and CDR2 sequences are SGHTA and FQGNSA. V lost 2 bases, J lost 3 bases, and 23 bases lay in between. This CDR3 contains 18 residues. The chain's CDR3 is CASSLFITTTGLSYEQYF. The CDR3 DNA sequence: TGTGCCAGCAGCTTATTCATTACCACTACGGGACTGAGCTACGAGCAGTACTTC.

This clonotype has a handful of counts. The chain recombines TRBV9 with TRBJ2-5; 7 positions agree with TRBD2. V lost 0 bases to trimming and J lost 0 bases; unmatched junction nucleotides: 2. Germline CDR1 is SGDLS and CDR2 is YYNGEE. The CDR3 is made up of 15 amino acids. The CDR3 here is CASSVGLADQETQYF. CDR3 DNA: TGTGCCAGCAGCGTAGGGCTAGCGGACCAAGAGACCCAGTACTTC.

This clonotype came up many times. This chain links TRBV7-9 with TRBJ1-1; 10 bases match TRBD1. Germline V lookup: CDR1 SEHNR, CDR2 FQNEAQ (reference sequence). CDR3 length: 19 residues. The V segment lost 5 bases and the J segment 4 bases; nucleotides outside the gene matches: 19. CDR3 loop: CASSPFRDRGISVGTEAFF. CDR3 sequence (DNA): TGTGCCAGCAGCCCATTCCGGGACAGGGGAATATCAGTTGGCACTGAAGCTTTCTTT.

This clonotype was detected ten times or more. This chain's CDR3 is CASSFQGWGTDTQYF. The CDR3, as DNA: TGCGCCAGCAGCTTCCAGGGCTGGGGGACAGATACGCAGTATTTT. This chain connects TRBV5-1 to TRBJ2-3, with D possibly called TRBD1 or TRBD2 (5 bases each). V gave up 2 bases and J gave up 3 bases, with 13 bases separating them. The CDR3 runs 15 residues. The germline CDR1 and CDR2 sequences are SGHRS and YFSETQ.

This clonotype was counted many times. This chain connects TRBV15 to TRBJ1-4; D is ambiguous. This CDR3 region has 15 residues. The V gene lost 0 bases and the J gene lost 7 bases, with 12 bases spanning the gap. CDR1 is LNHNV and CDR2 is YYDKDF in the germline V gene (reference sequence). In DNA form, the CDR3 reads TGTGCCACCAGCAGAGAGGGAGGCGGCAGTGAAAAACTGTTTTTT. Translated, it gives CATSREGGGSEKLFF.

This clonotype was observed at least ten times. The V and J genes are TRBV5-6 and TRBJ2-1, with D possibly matching TRBD2 (6 bases). The length of the CDR3 is 16 residues. The germline CDR1 and CDR2 sequences are SGHDT and YYEEEE. Between the trimmed V and J ends, which lost 1 base and 12 bases, there was a span of 23 bases. The CDR3 coding sequence is TGTGCCAGCAGCTTGAGGAGGGACCCCCACCTAGGAGCGCAGTTCTTC. Translated, it gives CASSLRRDPHLGAQFF.

This clonotype was seen many times. The CDR3 sequence is CARDGTSRETQYF. For the CDR3, the DNA is TGTGCCAGGGACGGGACTTCCCGGGAGACCCAGTACTTC. The chain uses TRBV5-8 and TRBJ2-5; the D gene is possibly TRBD2 (6 bases). V shed 8 bases and J shed 5 bases, with 16 bases lying between them. This CDR3 contains 13 residues. Germline V gene data show CDR1 as SGHTS and CDR2 as YDEGEE.

This clonotype was picked up many times. The chain couples TRBV20-1 to TRBJ2-5; 7 nucleotides line up with TRBD1. Germline V gives CDR1 DFQATT, CDR2 SNEGSKA (reference sequence). This CDR3 contains 16 residues. The V gene end was trimmed by 0 bases and the J gene end by 1 base; junction bases not matched to a gene: 8. The CDR3 DNA follows: TGCAGTGCTAGAGATGAGACAGGGCCCTTCCAAGAGACCCAGTACTTC. This codes for CSARDETGPFQETQYF.

Comments on this clonotype: Since a much larger clone is just one base distant, this may be a read error. The rearrangement links TRBV5-1 to TRBJ2-7, with a tentative D call TRBD1 (5 bases). Germline CDR1 and CDR2: SGHRS and YFSETQ. CDR3 length: 15 amino acids. V lost 0 bases and J lost 0, with 10 bases in between. The CDR3 nucleotides are TGCGCCAGCAGCTTGGATGCGACAGACTCCTACGAGCAGTACTTC. Translated, it gives CASSLDATDSYEQYF.

This clonotype was counted ten times or more. The V gene is TRBV15, the J gene TRBJ2-3; 8 bases are a match to TRBD1. Germline values: CDR1 LNHNV, CDR2 YYDKDF (reference sequence). The J segment lost 2 bases and the V segment lost 2 bases, leaving 6 bases of the junction unmatched. This CDR3 is built from 16 residues. The CDR3 protein is CATSRPGQGNTDTQYF. Here the CDR3 DNA reads TGTGCCACCAGCAGACCTGGACAGGGTAACACAGATACGCAGTATTTT.

This clonotype appeared many times. The V and J genes are TRBV5-1 and TRBJ2-7, with 9 bases matching TRBD1. The CDR3 contains 14 residues. CDR1 SGHRS and CDR2 YFSETQ come from the germline V gene. The trim removed 3 bases at V and 7 bases at J, leaving 8 bases unmatched. The CDR3: CASSSGQGTGEQYF. For the CDR3, the DNA is TGCGCCAGCAGCTCGGGGCAGGGGACAGGGGAGCAGTACTTC.

At least ten counts were recorded for this clonotype. The gene calls are TRBV10-3 and TRBJ1-3; tentatively, D is TRBD1 (6 bases). CDR3 length: 13 amino acids. Trimming cost V 10 bases and J 4 bases, with 14 bases left between them. Germline CDR1 reads ENHRY; CDR2 reads SYGVKD. CDR3 residues: CATRGASGNTIYF. The DNA for the CDR3 is TGTGCCACCCGGGGGGCCTCAGGAAACACCATATATTTT.

At least ten counts were recorded for this clonotype. In DNA, the CDR3 is TGTGCCAGCAGCCAATTCTTGGACAGCGCGAACACCGGGGAGCTGTTTTTT. As protein: CASSQFLDSANTGELFF. The chain has TRBV28 and TRBJ2-2; tentatively, D is TRBD1 (6 bases). The CDR3 consists of 17 residues. Trimming removed 6 bases at V and 0 bases at J, with 17 bases between. Germline V lookup: CDR1 MDHEN, CDR2 SYDVKM.

This clonotype was seen many times. The V and J genes are TRBV20-1 and TRBJ2-7, with 13 bases lining up with TRBD2. CDR1 and CDR2 (germline): DFQATT, SNEGSKA (reference sequence). This CDR3 spans 14 amino acids. V trimming: 1 base; J trimming: 4 bases; junction bases outside the gene matches: 1. The CDR3 loop is CSARGGLAGYEQYF. CDR3 bases: TGCAGTGCTAGAGGGGGACTAGCGGGATACGAGCAGTACTTC.

The chain employs TRBV6-5 and TRBJ2-7; D is uncertain. The CDR3 consists of 16 residues. Germline-derived CDR1 and CDR2 are MNHEY and SVGAGI. Trimming removed 0 bases from V and 2 bases from J, with 14 bases in between. In nucleotides, the CDR3 is TGTGCCAGCAGTTACTCGAGTTCGGGTATCACCTACGAGCAGTACTTC. Encoded protein: CASSYSSSGITYEQYF.

The chain carries TRBV24-1 and TRBJ2-6; 15 nucleotides agree with TRBD2. There are 21 residues in the CDR3. V was pared by 4 bases and J by 1 base, with 10 bases of the junction left unmatched. The germline gives CDR1 KGHDR, CDR2 SFDVKD. The CDR3: CATSDPGTSGGPTSGANVLTF. CDR3 nucleotides: TGTGCCACCAGTGACCCCGGGACTAGCGGGGGGCCGACGTCTGGGGCCAACGTCCTGACTTTC.

This clonotype was recorded at least ten times. V gene TRBV5-1 combines with J gene TRBJ1-1, with D tentatively TRBD1 (6 bases). The V and J ends lost 1 base and 3 bases respectively, with 16 bases between them. Looked up from germline, CDR1 is SGHRS and CDR2 is YFSETQ. The CDR3 contains 16 residues. The CDR3 DNA is TGCGCCAGCAGCTTGTTCACAGGGCTTAGGGACACTGAAGCTTTCTTT. It codes for CASSLFTGLRDTEAFF.

This clonotype was seen repeatedly, ten times or more. The rearrangement uses TRBV6-2 or TRBV6-3 and TRBJ2-5; 9 nucleotides match TRBD2. The germline CDR1 and CDR2 sequences are MNHEY and SVGEGT. The J segment lost 2 bases and the V segment lost 5 bases, leaving 9 bases of the junction unmatched. The CDR3 covers 16 residues. CDR3 coding DNA: TGTGCCAGCAGTGTGGTAGCGGGGGCCATTCAAGAGACCCAGTACTTC. This gives the protein CASSVVAGAIQETQYF.

This clonotype was seen repeatedly, ten times or more. V gene TRBV7-7 combines with J gene TRBJ2-7; D remains ambiguous. This CDR3 has 13 residues. Trimming shortened V by 8 bases and J by 1 base, and 12 bases separated the two germline ends. Germline assignment: CDR1 SSHAT and CDR2 FNYEAQ (reference sequence). The CDR3 is CASAVWQSYEQYF. In DNA, the CDR3 is TGTGCCAGCGCTGTATGGCAGTCCTACGAGCAGTACTTC.

This clonotype was found many times. The rearrangement links TRBV28 to TRBJ2-1, with a possible D match to TRBD2 (6 bases). The germline gives CDR1 MDHEN, CDR2 SYDVKM. V was shortened by 3 bases and J by 0 bases, with 12 bases between the two germline ends. CDR3 length: 16 residues. CDR3 coding DNA: TGTGCCAGCAGTTTCCTTGGGGGGAGCTCCTACAATGAGCAGTTCTTC. Its translation: CASSFLGGSSYNEQFF. Variable domain in full (rest from reference TRBV28 and TRBJ2-1): DVKVTQSSRYLVKRTGEKVFLECVQDMDHENMFWYRQDPGLGLRLIYFSYDVKMKEKGDIPEGYSVSREKKERFSLILESASTNQTSMYLCASSFLGGSSYNEQFFGPGTRLTVL.

This clonotype appeared many times. The chain joins TRBV6-1 to TRBJ2-1; no clear D gene. V lost 7 bases and J lost 2, with 12 bases in between. Looked up from germline, CDR1 is MNHNS and CDR2 is SASEGT. This CDR3 is 14 amino acids long. The CDR3 reads CASNISPAYNEQFF. CDR3 DNA: TGTGCCAGCAACATCTCCCCAGCCTACAATGAGCAGTTCTTC.